Listed below are T cell receptor beta chains from one sample, sequenced in a study of cytomegalovirus exposure and HLA in healthy donors. Some clones are missing from TCRdb's copy, which holds only in-frame ones; the method was immunoSEQ multiplex PCR. The sample includes about 190,000 clones, approximately 78% seen only once; the top ten take under 0.9%. Sequencing used PBMCs. The receptors come from a woman younger than 35 in good health and CMV-seronegative. Both conserved end residues are part of each CDR3. The D gene is left open where the match is weak. Clone size is shown for a subset of rows, as once, few, many or a class of expanded clone.

. | . | TRBJ2-7 | TRBV6-1 | TGTGCCAGCAGTGAATCCCTTGACAGGCGTACCTACGAGCAGTACTTC | CASSESLDRRTYEQYF
. | . | TRBJ1-6 | TRBV6-5 | TGTGCCAGCAGTTACGAACAGGGCGATAATTCACCCCTCCACTTT | CASSYEQGDNSPLHF
few | TRBD1 | TRBJ1-5 | TRBV6-5 | TGTGCCAGCAGTCCACAGGGGACTCAGCCCCAGCATTTT | CASSPQGTQPQHF
. | . | TRBJ2-2 | TRBV6-5 | TGTGCCAGCAGTTACCTAACAGGGCCCCCCGGGGAGCTGTTTTTT | CASSYLTGPPGELFF
. | . | TRBJ1-1 | TRBV27 | TGTGCCAGCAGGGCGGTAATGAACACTGAAGCTTTCTTT | CASRAVMNTEAFF
. | TRBD1 | TRBJ1-1 | TRBV27 | TGTGCCAGCAGTAGAGGGACAGTGCTGAACACTGAAGCTTTCTTT | CASSRGTVLNTEAFF
. | . | TRBJ1-3 | TRBV6-6 | TGTGCCAGCAGGTCCGGAGGGTACTCTGGAAACACCATATATTTT | CASRSGGYSGNTIYF
. | TRBD1 | TRBJ1-3 | TRBV25-1 | TGTGCCAGCAGTGAATCCAAGACAGGGGGCTATACTGGAAACACCATATATTTT | CASSESKTGGYTGNTIYF
once | . | TRBJ1-1 | TRBV19 | TGTGCCAGTACCCCCTACCCCGTCGGGATGATTCTGAACACTGAAGCTTTCTTT | CASTPYPVGMILNTEAFF
. | . | TRBJ1-2 | TRBV13 | TGTGCCAGCAGCTTCGGAGGGGACTATGGCTACACCTTC | CASSFGGDYGYTF
. | . | TRBJ1-4 | TRBV2 | TGTGCCAGCAACGCCTTCGGGTTGGCTAATGAAAAACTGTTTTTT | CASNAFGLANEKLFF
. | TRBD1 | TRBJ1-1 | TRBV5-1 | TGCGCCAGCAGCATCAAACAGGGGGGATTAGATGGGAGCACTGAAGCTTTCTTT | CASSIKQGGLDGSTEAFF
. | . | TRBJ2-7 | TRBV27 | TGTGCCAGCCGAAGATTGGGGCTCTCCTACGAGCAGTACTTC | CASRRLGLSYEQYF
. | . | TRBJ2-2 | TRBV27 | TGTGCCAGCAATCGATTCAGGGGTACTAACCCCGGGGAGCTGTTTTTT | CASNRFRGTNPGELFF
. | TRBD1 | TRBJ1-4 | TRBV7-2 | TGTGCCAGCAGATCCGGGACAGGGAGTGAAAAACTGTTTTTT | CASRSGTGSEKLFF
. | . | TRBJ1-6 | TRBV5-1 | TGCGCCAGCAGCTTGGAAGCCCCCTCGCCCCTCCACTTT | CASSLEAPSPLHF
. | TRBD1 | TRBJ1-2 | TRBV19 | TGTGCCAGTAGTATCCTGTCAGGGGGATTGGGCTACACCTTC | CASSILSGGLGYTF
. | . | TRBJ2-7 | TRBV29-1 | TGCAGCGTTCGGCCGGACTACAGCTACGAGCAGTACTTC | CSVRPDYSYEQYF
. | TRBD2 | TRBJ2-1 | TRBV6-6 | TGTGCCAGCAGTCCCGGGGGGATGTCCTACAATGAGCAGTTCTTC | CASSPGGMSYNEQFF
. | TRBD2 | TRBJ2-1 | TRBV9 | TGTGCCAGCAGCGTAGAAGCTAGCGGGATTGACAAGTCGTTCTTC | CASSVEASGIDKSFF
. | TRBD1 | TRBJ1-2 | TRBV19 | TGTGCCAGCACAGGGGTGACTAACTATGGCTACACCTTC | CASTGVTNYGYTF
. | . | TRBJ2-7 | TRBV20-1 | TGCAGTGCTTCAGGGTTCGGCGAGCAGTACTTC | CSASGFGEQYF
. | . | TRBJ1-4 | TRBV5-6 | TGTGCCAGCAGCTTGGCCCAGGCCAAAAATGAAAAACTGTTTTTT | CASSLAQAKNEKLFF
. | . | TRBJ1-5 | TRBV6-1 | TGTGCCAGCAGTGGACAGACCCTTTATGGCAATCAGCCCCAGCATTTT | CASSGQTLYGNQPQHF
. | TRBD2 | TRBJ2-1 | TRBV11-2 | TGTGCCAGCAGACTAGCGGGAGGTTCTGAGCAGTTCTTC | CASRLAGGSEQFF
. | . | TRBJ1-2 | TRBV14 | TGTGCCAGCAGGACAGCCTTTAACTATGGCTACACCTTC | CASRTAFNYGYTF
. | TRBD1 | TRBJ1-1 | TRBV5-1 | TGCGCCAGCAGCTTGGCCCCCTACAGGGGGCGGGACACTGAAGCTTTCTTT | CASSLAPYRGRDTEAFF
. | TRBD1 | TRBJ2-3 | TRBV5-1 | TGCGCCAGCAGCCCTACAGGGGGCTTTTATACGCAGTATTTT | CASSPTGGFYTQYF
. | . | TRBJ1-4 | TRBV5-1 | TGCGCCAGCAGCCTACGCATTCAGGGTTCGACTAATGAAAAACTGTTTTTT | CASSLRIQGSTNEKLFF
. | . | TRBJ1-5 | TRBV10-2 | TGCGCCAGCAGGCCCGGGGGGAATCAGCCCCAGCATTTT | CASRPGGNQPQHF
. | TRBD2 | TRBJ2-3 | TRBV5-6 | TGTGCCAGCAGCTTGCCAGGACTAGCGGGAGGGACAGGGGATACGCAGTATTTT | CASSLPGLAGGTGDTQYF
. | . | TRBJ1-1 | TRBV21-1 | TGTGCCAGCATCTTCAGGGGTAGTACTGAAGCTTTCTTT | CASIFRGSTEAFF
. | TRBD1 | TRBJ1-2 | TRBV27 | TGTGCCAGCAGTTCACTGGGACAGGGAACGTATGGCTACACCTTC | CASSSLGQGTYGYTF
. | TRBD1 | TRBJ1-3 | TRBV28 | TGTGCCAGCAGTTTTGTGGGACAGGGGCTAATTGGAAACACCATATATTTT | CASSFVGQGLIGNTIYF
. | TRBD2 | TRBJ2-1 | TRBV13 | TGTGCCAGCAGCTTAGGTCGGGGGGAGACGGGTGAGCAGTTCTTC | CASSLGRGETGEQFF
. | TRBD2 | TRBJ2-7 | TRBV28 | TGTGCCAGCAGTCTCCGACTCGGCGGGGGCTACGAGCAGTACTTC | CASSLRLGGGYEQYF
once | . | TRBJ2-2 | TRBV11-2 | TGTGCCAGCAGCTTAGTCCCCGGGTCGAACACCGGGGAGCTGTTTTTT | CASSLVPGSNTGELFF
. | . | TRBJ2-7 | TRBV27 | TGTGCCAGCAGTTCGGGACTGGCCTACGAGCAGTACTTC | CASSSGLAYEQYF
. | . | TRBJ1-1 | TRBV5-8 | TGTGCCAGCAGCTCACCCCGGGTCGACACTGAAGCTTTCTTT | CASSSPRVDTEAFF
once | . | TRBJ2-7 | TRBV29-1 | TGCAGCGGCGGGCGGAAGGACGAGCAGTACTTC | CSGGRKDEQYF
. | . | TRBJ2-7 | TRBV11-3 | TGTGCCAGCAGCTCATACGGAGGACGTTATTCCTACGAGCAGTACTTC | CASSSYGGRYSYEQYF
. | TRBD1 | TRBJ2-7 | TRBV5-6 | TGTGCCAGCAGAGGCGCCCCAGGACAGGGTCGCGAGCAGTACTTC | CASRGAPGQGREQYF
. | TRBD2 | TRBJ2-2 | TRBV4-2 | TGTGCCAGCAGCCAAGACCCCCTAGCGGGGGGGCCCGACACCGGGGAGCTGTTTTTT | CASSQDPLAGGPDTGELFF
. | TRBD2 | TRBJ2-1 | TRBV18 | TGTGCCAGCTCAGTCGTTCCGGGACTAGCGGGAGTTACGGGTGAGCAGTTCTTC | CASSVVPGLAGVTGEQFF
. | . | TRBJ1-2 | TRBV2 | TGTGCCAGCGCCACAGAAGTTGGTGGCTACACCTTC | CASATEVGGYTF
. | TRBD1 | TRBJ2-7 | TRBV12-5 | TGTGCTAGTGGTTTCTACACCGGGACAGGGGGGGGCGAGCAGTACTTC | CASGFYTGTGGGEQYF
. | TRBD1 | TRBJ1-3 | TRBV18 | TGTGCCAGCTCCCCCGGGACAGGGGTCGAGGCCCTATATTTT | CASSPGTGVEALYF
. | TRBD2 | TRBJ2-7 | TRBV19 | TGTGCCAGTAGTATCTGGCGGGAGAACTACGAGCAGTACTTC | CASSIWRENYEQYF
. | . | TRBJ1-5 | TRBV5-6 | TGTGCCAGCAGCTTAGGGACCCAGGGGACCGGGGGCAATCAGCCCCAGCATTTT | CASSLGTQGTGGNQPQHF
. | . | TRBJ1-1 | TRBV9 | TGTGCCAGCAGCGGACCCCGGGCCCCGCGGGGAGCGGACACTGAAGCTTTCTTT | CASSGPRAPRGADTEAFF
few | TRBD1 | TRBJ2-4 | TRBV6-6 | TGTGCCAGCAGAGACAGGGATCCTCTAGCCAAAAACATTCAGTACTTC | CASRDRDPLAKNIQYF
. | TRBD1 | TRBJ1-2 | TRBV19 | TGTGCCAGTAGTATTGACAGGGGCCTACTCTTTTATGGCTACACCTTC | CASSIDRGLLFYGYTF